The 21 T cell receptor beta chains presented below share a single source sample, sequenced in a study of T-cell reconstitution after alpha-beta-depleted transplantation in children. Preparation of the TCRbeta library involved a method that used unique molecular identifiers. Using its own MiXCR run on the PCR reads, TCRdb lists one record per CDR3 protein. The sample contains approximately 270,000 distinct CDR3 sequences, 9.9% of which appear only once. Here the sequenced sample was PBMCs from the stem cell graft donor, taken from the stem cell graft. The receptor set was obtained from a human donor who donated a stem cell graft to a child with SCID.

The J gene is TRBJ2-7, the V gene TRBV27, with 12 bases aligning to TRBD2. The CDR3 loop spans 16 amino acids. Germline V gene sequence: CDR1 MNHEY, CDR2 SMNVEV (reference sequence). V dropped 5 bases and J dropped 2; count of bases not matched to a gene: 7. The CDR3 reads CASSPRTSGNAYEQYF. Here the CDR3 DNA reads TGTGCCAGCAGTCCACGGACTAGCGGGAATGCCTACGAGCAGTACTTC.

This sequence joins TRBV6-1 and TRBJ2-7; 7 bases match TRBD1. This CDR3 contains 14 residues. Per the germline V gene, CDR1 is MNHNS and CDR2 is SASEGT. With 6 bases clipped from V and 4 bases from J, the junction kept 9 bases outside the gene matches. The CDR3 here is CASRPTGVRYEQYF. The CDR3 DNA reads TGTGCCAGCAGGCCTACAGGGGTTCGATACGAGCAGTACTTC.

There are a few counts of this clonotype. The rearrangement uses TRBV20-1 and TRBJ2-2; 7 bases agree with TRBD1. The CDR3 consists of 17 residues. Unmatched junction bases numbered 10, after V lost 0 bases and J lost 3 bases. Germline CDR1 DFQATT, CDR2 SNEGSKA (reference sequence). The CDR3 here is CSARDNNRGADTGELFF. DNA of the CDR3: TGCAGTGCTAGAGATAACAACAGGGGAGCGGACACCGGGGAGCTGTTTTTT.

The V call is TRBV5-1, the J call TRBJ2-2; D perhaps matches TRBD1 (6 bases). CDR3 size: 15 residues. Trimming stripped 4 bases from V and 15 bases from J, with 25 bases between. Germline V gene sequence: CDR1 SGHRS, CDR2 YFSETQ. CDR3 bases: TGCGCCAGCAGCCTAACCCGGGACACAGGTCGTGGGATGTTTTTT. This sequence encodes CASSLTRDTGRGMFF.

Notes on this clonotype: A clone one base away is much larger, so this may be a read error. This chain joins TRBV29-1 and TRBJ1-2; D is ambiguous. The CDR3 is made up of 14 amino acids. Germline assignment: CDR1 SQVTM and CDR2 ANQGSEA. The CDR3 bases are TGCAGCATTGAAGGGCAGACCACTAACTATGGCTACACCTTC. Its protein product is CSIEGQTTNYGYTF.

This clonotype was seen only a few times. J is TRBJ1-4 and V is TRBV25-1; no clear D gene. The CDR3 has 14 residues. V shed 6 bases and J shed 3 bases, with 11 bases lying between them. Germline V gene data show CDR1 as MGHDK and CDR2 as SYGVNS. CDR3 sequence (DNA): TGTGCCAGCAGCCCCCTTTGGGCTAATGAAAAACTGTTTTTT. Its translation is CASSPLWANEKLFF.

At least ten counts were recorded for this clonotype. This rearrangement joins TRBV27 to TRBJ2-1; 7 positions match TRBD1. The V gene end was trimmed by 5 bases and the J gene end by 2 bases; junction bases not matched to a gene: 6. Germline V gene lookup returns CDR1 MNHEY and CDR2 SMNVEV (reference sequence). The CDR3 contains 15 residues. The CDR3 protein is CASSPGTEPYNEQFF. CDR3 nucleotides: TGTGCCAGCAGTCCGGGGACAGAACCCTACAATGAGCAGTTCTTC.

This sequence joins TRBV5-6 and TRBJ2-7; TRBD1 matches at 8 bases. V dropped 3 bases and J dropped 0; count of bases not matched to a gene: 5. Per the germline V gene, CDR1 is SGHDT and CDR2 is YYEEEE. CDR3 length: 15 amino acids. The chain's CDR3 is CASSSWDRSSYEQYF. The DNA of the CDR3 is TGTGCCAGCAGCTCTTGGGACAGGAGCTCCTACGAGCAGTACTTC.

The CDR3 DNA is TGTGCCAGCAGTACCCTCACGGACGGAAAAGAGACCCAGTACTTC. It specifies CASSTLTDGKETQYF. This rearrangement joins TRBV28 to TRBJ2-5; D remains unclear. Germline CDR1 MDHEN, CDR2 SYDVKM. CDR3 size: 15 residues. The ends were cut back, 5 bases at V and 3 bases at J, with 16 bases in the middle.

In this sample, this clonotype turned up many times. The CDR3 DNA reads as TGTGCCAGCAGATCGAGCGGGGGAGGTGAGACCCAGTACTTC. Residues: CASRSSGGGETQYF. V gene TRBV6-2 or TRBV6-3 combines with J gene TRBJ2-5; TRBD2 matches 8 bases. The V gene's germline CDR1 is MNHEY and CDR2 SVGEGT. The CDR3 loop spans 14 amino acids. V dropped 6 bases and J dropped 5; count of bases not matched to a gene: 8.

The chain is built from TRBV7-9 and TRBJ1-6, with D unresolved. This CDR3 has 17 residues. Looked up from germline, CDR1 is SEHNR and CDR2 is FQNEAQ (reference sequence). Between the trimmed V and J ends, which lost 1 base and 8 bases, there was a span of 18 bases. CDR3 sequence (DNA): TGTGCCAGCAGCTTAGGGCCCGGACGGGCAGGTGATTCACCCCTCCACTTT. This encodes CASSLGPGRAGDSPLHF.

The chain couples TRBV27 to TRBJ2-7; TRBD1 matches at 7 bases. V was pared by 5 bases and J by 0 bases, with 7 bases of the junction left unmatched. The germline gives CDR1 MNHEY, CDR2 SMNVEV (reference sequence). This CDR3 has 15 amino acids. The CDR3: CASSRGTEPSYEQYF. In DNA, the CDR3 is TGTGCCAGCAGTAGGGGGACAGAACCCTCCTACGAGCAGTACTTC.

This rearrangement joins TRBV29-1 to TRBJ2-7; D possibly corresponds to TRBD1 (5 bases). The germline gives CDR1 SQVTM, CDR2 ANQGSEA. CDR3 length: 14 amino acids. V lost 4 bases, J lost 1 base, and 14 bases lay in between. CDR3 nucleotides: TGCAGCGTTGTTTCCCAGGGTAGGTCCTACGAGCAGTACTTC. The encoded protein is CSVVSQGRSYEQYF.

In this sample, this clonotype turned up many times. This sequence joins TRBV11-1 and TRBJ2-3; 8 nucleotides align to TRBD2. This CDR3 spans 15 amino acids. CDR1 is SGHAT and CDR2 is FQDESV in the germline V gene (reference sequence). J lost 3 bases, V lost 2 bases, and 4 bases had no gene match. This chain's CDR3 is CASSLRRGETDTQYF. In nucleotides, the CDR3 is TGTGCCAGCAGCTTAAGGCGGGGGGAAACAGATACGCAGTATTTT.

This clonotype appeared many times. The V call is TRBV9, the J call TRBJ1-1, with TRBD1 matching 9 bases. Germline V gene data show CDR1 as SGDLS and CDR2 as YYNGEE. V was clipped by 4 bases and J by 5 bases; unmatched bases: 12. The CDR3 runs 16 residues. This chain's CDR3 is CASSIQRDRVGTEAFF. In DNA form, the CDR3 reads TGTGCCAGCAGCATACAACGGGACAGGGTGGGGACTGAAGCTTTCTTT.

CDR3 DNA sequence: TGTGCCAGCAGCTTAAGCGGGCAGGCCCCTCAGGAGACCCAGTACTTC. Translation gives CASSLSGQAPQETQYF. The rearrangement uses TRBV7-3 and TRBJ2-5; perhaps TRBD2 as D (5 bases). This CDR3 comprises 16 residues. Germline V gives CDR1 SGHTA, CDR2 FQGTGA. Trimming shortened V by 1 base and J by 5 bases, and 17 bases separated the two germline ends.

This clonotype has just a few counts. This rearrangement joins TRBV6-1 to TRBJ1-2; D gene uncertain. Germline V CDR1 and CDR2: MNHNS, SASEGT. This CDR3 spans 11 amino acids. Between the trimmed V and J ends, which lost 1 base and 11 bases, there was a span of 8 bases. The CDR3 loop is CASSEVTGYTF. As DNA, the CDR3 is TGTGCCAGCAGTGAAGTGACCGGGTACACCTTC.

This clonotype was counted a few times. The chain joins TRBV5-1 to TRBJ2-7, with 9 bases that match TRBD1. The CDR3 is 17 residues long. With V trimmed by 4 bases and J by 5 bases, 16 bases remained unmatched. From germline, CDR1 is SGHRS and CDR2 YFSETQ. CDR3 residues: CASSLNTGTGFQHEQYF. CDR3 DNA sequence: TGCGCCAGCAGCCTAAACACCGGGACAGGGTTTCAACACGAGCAGTACTTC.

This clonotype was seen more than once but under ten times. The chain employs TRBV25-1 and TRBJ1-2; 8 bases are a match to TRBD1. The germline CDR1 and CDR2 sequences are MGHDK and SYGVNS. V lost 6 bases, J lost 1 base, and 1 base stayed unmatched. This CDR3 is 13 amino acids long. CDR3 DNA sequence: TGTGCCAGCAGGGGACAGGTTAACTATGGCTACACCTTC. Protein sequence: CASRGQVNYGYTF.

The chain carries TRBV6-2 or TRBV6-3 and TRBJ2-1; no reliable D call. There are 11 residues in the CDR3. The germline V gene encodes CDR1 MNHEY and CDR2 SVGEGT. With 6 bases removed from V and 8 bases from J, the gap between germline ends came to 8 bases. This chain's CDR3 is CASREVHEQFF. CDR3 bases: TGTGCCAGCAGAGAGGTCCATGAGCAGTTCTTC.

This chain connects TRBV25-1 to TRBJ1-2, with 9 bases identical to TRBD1. The CDR3 sequence is 15 residues long. Germline lookup yields CDR1 MGHDK and CDR2 SYGVNS. Unmatched junction bases numbered 5, after V lost 2 bases and J lost 4 bases. The CDR3 nucleotides read TGTGCCAGCAGTGAACCGACAGGGGGTCCCTATGGCTACACCTTC. Encoded protein: CASSEPTGGPYGYTF.